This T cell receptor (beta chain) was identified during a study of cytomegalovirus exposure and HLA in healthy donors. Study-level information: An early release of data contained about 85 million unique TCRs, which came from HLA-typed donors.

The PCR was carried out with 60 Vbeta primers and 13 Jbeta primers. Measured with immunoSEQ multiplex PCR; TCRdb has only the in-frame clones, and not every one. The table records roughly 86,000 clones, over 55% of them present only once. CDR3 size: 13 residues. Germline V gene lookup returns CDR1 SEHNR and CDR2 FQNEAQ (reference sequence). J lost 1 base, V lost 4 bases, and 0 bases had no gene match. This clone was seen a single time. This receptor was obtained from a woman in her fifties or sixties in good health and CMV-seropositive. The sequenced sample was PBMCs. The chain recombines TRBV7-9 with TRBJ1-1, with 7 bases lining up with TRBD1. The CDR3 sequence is CASSWDRNTEAFF. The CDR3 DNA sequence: TGTGCCAGCAGCTGGGACAGGAACACTGAAGCTTTCTTT.